This T cell receptor (beta chain) was found in a study of Ad26.COV2.S vaccination and SARS-CoV-2 variants. Findings of the study overall: Participants given vaccine showed non-spike TCR breadth similar to that of placebo recipients. Substantial response breadth was reportedly seen for spike-specific CD8+ and CD4+ T cells after vaccination. Placebo recipients trailed vaccine recipients in spike-specific TCR breadth.

Measured with immunoSEQ multiplex PCR; TCRdb has only the in-frame clones, and not every one. The sample consists of just over 350,000 clones, 92% of them appearing once. Concerning this clone: As yet, its antigen is unknown.

V lost 6 bases and J 3 bases, leaving 11 bases between the germline ends. This CDR3 spans 14 amino acids. Germline CDR1 is SNHLY and CDR2 is FYNNEI. The input for sequencing was peripheral blood, taken after recovery from COVID-19. The chain couples TRBV2 to TRBJ2-2; D not resolved. This TCR was sampled from a human donor who had recovered from COVID-19. CDR3 bases: TGTGCCAGCAGGGATCCAAGGGACACCGGGGAGCTGTTTTTT. Residues: CASRDPRDTGELFF.